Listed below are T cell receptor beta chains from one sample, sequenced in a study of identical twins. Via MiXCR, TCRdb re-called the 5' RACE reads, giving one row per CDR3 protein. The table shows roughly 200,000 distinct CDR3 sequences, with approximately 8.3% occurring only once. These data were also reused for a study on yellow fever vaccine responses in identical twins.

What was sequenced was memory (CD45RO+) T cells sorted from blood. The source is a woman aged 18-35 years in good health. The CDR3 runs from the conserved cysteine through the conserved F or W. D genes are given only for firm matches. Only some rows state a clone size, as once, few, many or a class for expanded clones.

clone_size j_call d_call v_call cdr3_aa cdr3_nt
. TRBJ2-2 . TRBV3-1 CASSQASRDTGELFF TGTGCCAGCAGCCAGGCCAGCAGGGACACCGGGGAGCTGTTTTTT
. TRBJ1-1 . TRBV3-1 CASRNRDEAFF TGTGCCAGCCGTAACAGGGATGAGGCTTTCTTT
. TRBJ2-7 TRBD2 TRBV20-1 CSPSSGRPSYEQYF TGCAGTCCATCTAGCGGGAGACCATCCTACGAGCAGTACTTC
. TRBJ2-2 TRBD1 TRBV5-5 CASSRTGLELFF TGTGCCAGCAGCAGGACAGGGCTGGAGCTGTTTTTT
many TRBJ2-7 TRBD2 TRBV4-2 CASSQDLLAVYEQYF TGTGCCAGCAGCCAAGATTTACTAGCGGTCTACGAGCAGTACTTC
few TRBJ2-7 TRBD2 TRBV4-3 CASSQALGGSSYEQYF TGCGCCAGCAGCCAAGCTTTAGGCGGGAGCTCCTACGAGCAGTACTTC
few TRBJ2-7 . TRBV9 CASFGGETGNIYEQYF TGTGCCAGCTTTGGGGGTGAGACAGGAAATATCTACGAGCAGTACTTC
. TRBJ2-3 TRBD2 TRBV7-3 CAFSKRLWGGRAGADTQYF TGTGCCTTCAGTAAACGTCTCTGGGGCGGGAGGGCCGGGGCAGATACGCAGTATTTT
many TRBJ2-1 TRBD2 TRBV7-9 CASSLVSSGPLEQFF TGTGCCAGCAGCTTAGTCTCTAGCGGGCCCCTCGAGCAGTTCTTC
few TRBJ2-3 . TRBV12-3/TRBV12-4 CASSSPSGDTQYF TGTGCCAGCAGTTCGCCCTCGGGTGATACGCAGTATTTT
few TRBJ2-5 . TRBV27 CASSQRKEETQYF TGTGCCAGCAGCCAACGGAAAGAAGAGACCCAGTACTTC
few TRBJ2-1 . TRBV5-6 CASSRAGVHEQFF TGTGCCAGCAGTCGGGCAGGGGTCCATGAGCAGTTCTTC
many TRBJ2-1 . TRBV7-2 CASSFEFGEQFF TGTGCCAGCAGCTTTGAGTTTGGTGAGCAGTTCTTC
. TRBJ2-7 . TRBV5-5 CASSLGQKSNSYEQYF TGTGCCAGCAGCTTGGGACAAAAGTCTAACTCCTACGAGCAGTACTTC
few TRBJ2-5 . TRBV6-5 CASSYSRGQKETQYF TGTGCCAGCAGTTACTCGAGAGGACAGAAAGAGACCCAGTACTTC
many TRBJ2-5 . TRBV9 CASSVEVGLGSETQYF TGTGCCAGCAGCGTAGAGGTGGGATTAGGCTCGGAGACCCAGTACTTC
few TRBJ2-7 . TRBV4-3 CASSQFFSYEQYF TGCGCCAGCAGCCAATTTTTCTCCTACGAGCAGTACTTC
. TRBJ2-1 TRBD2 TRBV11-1 CASSPGAGTSGLYNEQFF TGTGCCAGCAGCCCTGGGGCCGGGACTAGCGGGCTCTACAATGAGCAGTTCTTC
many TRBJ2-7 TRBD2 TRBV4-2 CASSQGLADRRGQYF TGTGCCAGCAGCCAAGGACTAGCCGACCGACGAGGGCAGTACTTC
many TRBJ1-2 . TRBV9 CASSAPPTGYGYTF TGTGCCAGCAGCGCCCCGCCGACGGGTTATGGCTACACCTTC
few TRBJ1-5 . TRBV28 CASRPPLSNQPQHF TGTGCCAGCAGGCCACCTTTGAGCAATCAGCCCCAGCATTTT